The present entry profiles one TCR beta chain with its context. The antigen remains unidentified. V trimming: 3 bases; J trimming: 2 bases; junction bases outside the gene matches: 5. In germline, CDR1 is SGHRS, CDR2 YFSETQ. CDR3 size: 17 residues. The sample is drawn from a study of shared clonotypes between healthy human individuals. Study findings and constraints: Generally, naive subsets (rather than memory subsets) showed larger estimated richness. Relative to clonotypes present in all four donors, those not shared had lower generation probabilities.

The assay was run at deep level. TCRdb's copy holds only in-frame clones and misses some; the assay was immunoSEQ multiplex PCR. The sample yields 180,000 or so clones, over 85% seen once. Memory CD4+ cells were the fraction left after CD45RA+ naive selection. The TCR originated in a woman aged 30 to 39 in good health. The sequenced sample was naive CD4+ T cells sorted from blood. Subset in this sample: CD45RA+ positively selected. The V gene is TRBV5-1, the J gene TRBJ2-7, with TRBD2 matching over 16 bases. CDR3 sequence (DNA): TGCGCCAGCAGCTCGGGACTAGCGGGAGGGACGACCTACGAGCAGTACTTC. It is translated as CASSSGLAGGTTYEQYF.